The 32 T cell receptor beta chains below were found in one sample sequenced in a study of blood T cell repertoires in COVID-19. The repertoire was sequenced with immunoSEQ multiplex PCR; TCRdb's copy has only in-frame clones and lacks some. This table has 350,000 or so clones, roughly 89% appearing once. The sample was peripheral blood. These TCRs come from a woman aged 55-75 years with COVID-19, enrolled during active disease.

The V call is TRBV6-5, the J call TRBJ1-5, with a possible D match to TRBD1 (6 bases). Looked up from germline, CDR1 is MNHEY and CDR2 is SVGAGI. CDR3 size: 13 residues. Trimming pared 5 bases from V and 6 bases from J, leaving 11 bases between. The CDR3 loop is CASSQQGRQPQHF. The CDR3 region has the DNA TGTGCCAGCAGTCAACAGGGTCGTCAGCCCCAGCATTTT.

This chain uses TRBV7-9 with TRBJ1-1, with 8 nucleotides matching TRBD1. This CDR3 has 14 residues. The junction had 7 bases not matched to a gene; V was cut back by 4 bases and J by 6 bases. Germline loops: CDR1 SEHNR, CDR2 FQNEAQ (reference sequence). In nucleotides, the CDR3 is TGTGCCAGCAGCTCCGACAGGGGAATCGCTGAAGCTTTCTTT. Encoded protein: CASSSDRGIAEAFF. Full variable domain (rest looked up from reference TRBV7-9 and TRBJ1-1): DTGVSQNPRHKITKRGQNVTFRCDPISEHNRLYWYRQTLGQGPEFLTYFQNEAQLEKSRLLSDRFSAERPKGSFSTLEIQRTEQGDSAMYLCASSSDRGIAEAFFGQGTRLTVV.

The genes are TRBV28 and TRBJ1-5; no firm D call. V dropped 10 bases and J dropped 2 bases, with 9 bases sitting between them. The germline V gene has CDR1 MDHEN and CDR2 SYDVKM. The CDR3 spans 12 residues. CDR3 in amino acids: CATSLGNQPQHF. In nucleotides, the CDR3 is TGTGCCACCTCCTTAGGCAATCAGCCCCAGCATTTT.

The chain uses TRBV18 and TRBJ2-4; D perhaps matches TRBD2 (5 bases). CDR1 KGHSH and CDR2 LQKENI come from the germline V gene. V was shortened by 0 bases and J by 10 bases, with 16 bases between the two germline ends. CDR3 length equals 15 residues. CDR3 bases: TGTGCCAGCTCACCACCGGGAGTTTCGGTTCAAATTCAGTACTTC. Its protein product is CASSPPGVSVQIQYF.

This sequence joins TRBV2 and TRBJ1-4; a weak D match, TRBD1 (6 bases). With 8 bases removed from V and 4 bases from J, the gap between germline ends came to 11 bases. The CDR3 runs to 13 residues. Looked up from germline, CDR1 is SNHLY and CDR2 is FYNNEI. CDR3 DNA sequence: TGTGCCAGCTTTGGACAGAATAATGAAAAACTGTTTTTT. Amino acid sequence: CASFGQNNEKLFF. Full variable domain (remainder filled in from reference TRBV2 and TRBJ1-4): EPEVTQTPSHQVTQMGQEVILRCVPISNHLYFYWYRQILGQKVEFLVSFYNNEISEKSEIFDDQFSVERPDGSNFTLKIRSTKLEDSAMYFCASFGQNNEKLFFGSGTQLSVL.

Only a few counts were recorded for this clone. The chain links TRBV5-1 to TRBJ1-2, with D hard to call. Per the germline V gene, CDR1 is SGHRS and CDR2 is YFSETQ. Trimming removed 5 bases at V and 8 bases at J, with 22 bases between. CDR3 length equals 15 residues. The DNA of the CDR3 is TGCGCCAGCAGTCCTCAGCCCACAGCTTACACCGGCTACACCTTC. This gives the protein CASSPQPTAYTGYTF. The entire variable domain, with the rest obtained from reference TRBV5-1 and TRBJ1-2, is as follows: KAGVTQTPRYLIKTRGQQVTLSCSPISGHRSVSWYQQTPGQGLQFLFEYFSETQRNKGNFPGRFSGRQFSNSRSEMNVSTLELGDSALYLCASSPQPTAYTGYTFGSGTRLTVV.

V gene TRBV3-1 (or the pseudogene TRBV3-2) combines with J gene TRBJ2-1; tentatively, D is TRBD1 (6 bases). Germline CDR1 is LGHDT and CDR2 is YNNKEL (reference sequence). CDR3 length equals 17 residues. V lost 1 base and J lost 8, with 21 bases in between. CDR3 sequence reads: CASSQGVRPAQGHEQFF. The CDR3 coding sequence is TGTGCCAGCAGCCAAGGGGTCAGACCCGCTCAGGGGCATGAGCAGTTCTTC.

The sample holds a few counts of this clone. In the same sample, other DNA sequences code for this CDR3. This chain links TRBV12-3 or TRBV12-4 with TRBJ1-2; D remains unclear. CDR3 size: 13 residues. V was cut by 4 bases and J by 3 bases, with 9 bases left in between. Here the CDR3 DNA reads TGTGCCAGCAGTTCCCGGGAGGACTATGGCTACACCTTC. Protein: CASSSREDYGYTF.

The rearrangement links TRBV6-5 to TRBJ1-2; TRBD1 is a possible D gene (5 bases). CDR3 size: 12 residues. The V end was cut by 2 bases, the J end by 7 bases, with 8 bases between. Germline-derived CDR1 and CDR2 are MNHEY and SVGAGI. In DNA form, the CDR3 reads TGTGCCAGCAGTTACCCGGACATTGGCTACACCTTC. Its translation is CASSYPDIGYTF.

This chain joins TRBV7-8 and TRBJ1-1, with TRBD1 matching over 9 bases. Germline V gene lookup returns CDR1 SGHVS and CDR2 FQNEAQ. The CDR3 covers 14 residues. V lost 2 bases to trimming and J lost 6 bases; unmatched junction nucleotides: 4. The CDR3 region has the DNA TGTGCCAGCAGCTTAACAGGGGGCGCATCTGAAGCTTTCTTT. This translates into CASSLTGGASEAFF. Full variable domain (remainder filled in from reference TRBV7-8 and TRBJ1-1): GAGVSQSPRYKVAKRGQDVALRCDPISGHVSLFWYQQALGQGPEFLTYFQNEAQLDKSGLPSDRFFAERPEGSVSTLKIQRTQQEDSAVYLCASSLTGGASEAFFGQGTRLTVV.

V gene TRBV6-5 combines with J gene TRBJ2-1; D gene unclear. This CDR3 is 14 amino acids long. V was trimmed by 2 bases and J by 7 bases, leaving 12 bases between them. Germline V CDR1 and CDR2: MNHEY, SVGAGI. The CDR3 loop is CASSYLLDTNEQFF. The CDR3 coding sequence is TGTGCCAGCAGTTACCTCCTAGATACAAATGAGCAGTTCTTC.

CDR3 sequence: CASSQRPGMNTEAFF. The CDR3 region has the DNA TGTGCCAGCAGCCAAAGACCAGGGATGAACACTGAAGCTTTCTTT. The chain is built from TRBV3-1 (or the pseudogene TRBV3-2) and TRBJ1-1; the D gene is possibly TRBD1 (5 bases). The CDR3 spans 15 residues. CDR1 and CDR2 from the germline V gene are LGHDT and YNNKEL (reference sequence). V lost 2 bases, J lost 0 bases, and 10 bases lay in between.

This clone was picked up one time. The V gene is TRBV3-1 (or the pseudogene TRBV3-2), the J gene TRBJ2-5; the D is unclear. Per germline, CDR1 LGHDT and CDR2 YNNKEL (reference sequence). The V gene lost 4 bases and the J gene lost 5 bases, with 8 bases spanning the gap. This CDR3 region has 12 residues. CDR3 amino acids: CASSLTGETQYF. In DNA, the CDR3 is TGTGCCAGCAGCCTAACCGGGGAGACCCAGTACTTC.

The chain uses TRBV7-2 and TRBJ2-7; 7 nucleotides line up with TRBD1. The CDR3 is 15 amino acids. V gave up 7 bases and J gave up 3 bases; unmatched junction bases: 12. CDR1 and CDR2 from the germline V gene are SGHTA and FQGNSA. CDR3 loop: CASTQSTGALYEQYF. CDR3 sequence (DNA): TGTGCCAGCACCCAGTCTACAGGGGCCCTCTACGAGCAGTACTTC.

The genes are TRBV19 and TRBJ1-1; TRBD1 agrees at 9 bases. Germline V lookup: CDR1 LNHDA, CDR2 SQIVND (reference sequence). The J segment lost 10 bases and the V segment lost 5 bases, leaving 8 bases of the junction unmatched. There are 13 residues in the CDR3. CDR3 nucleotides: TGTGCCAGTAGTGTGGACAGGGGAAGCTTAGCTTTCTTT. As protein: CASSVDRGSLAFF.

CDR3 DNA: TGTGCCAGCAGCTTACGGCAGGGGGCCTTCATGAACACTGAAGCTTTCTTT. Its translation is CASSLRQGAFMNTEAFF. The chain is built from TRBV7-8 and TRBJ1-1, with 8 bases fitting TRBD1. V was clipped by 2 bases and J by 0 bases; unmatched bases: 8. This CDR3 region has 17 residues. Germline lookup yields CDR1 SGHVS and CDR2 FQNEAQ.

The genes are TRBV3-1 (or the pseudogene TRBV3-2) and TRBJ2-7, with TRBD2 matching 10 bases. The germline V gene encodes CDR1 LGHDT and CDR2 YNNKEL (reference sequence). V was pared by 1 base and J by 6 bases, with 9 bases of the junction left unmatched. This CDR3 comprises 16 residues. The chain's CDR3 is CASSQGGRTSGREQYF. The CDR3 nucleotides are TGTGCCAGCAGCCAAGGCGGGCGGACTAGCGGTCGCGAGCAGTACTTC.

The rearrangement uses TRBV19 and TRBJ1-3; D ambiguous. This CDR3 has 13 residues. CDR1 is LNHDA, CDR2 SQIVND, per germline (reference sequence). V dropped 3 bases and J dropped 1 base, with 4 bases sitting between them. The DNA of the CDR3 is TGTGCCAGTAGTATTTCATCTGGAAACACCATATATTTT. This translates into CASSISSGNTIYF.

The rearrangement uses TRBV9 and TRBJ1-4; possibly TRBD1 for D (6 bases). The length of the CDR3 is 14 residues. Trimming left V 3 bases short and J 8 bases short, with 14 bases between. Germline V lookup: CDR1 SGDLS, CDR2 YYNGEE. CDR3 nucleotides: TGTGCCAGCAGCGCACAGGGAGATGGAGAAAAACTGTTTTTT. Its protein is CASSAQGDGEKLFF.

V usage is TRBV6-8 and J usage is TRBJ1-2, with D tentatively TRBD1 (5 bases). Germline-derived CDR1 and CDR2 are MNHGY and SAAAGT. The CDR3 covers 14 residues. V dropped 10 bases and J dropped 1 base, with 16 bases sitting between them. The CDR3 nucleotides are TGTGCCACAAATGGGGCGGGGCTTAACTATGGCTACACCTTC. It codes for CATNGAGLNYGYTF.

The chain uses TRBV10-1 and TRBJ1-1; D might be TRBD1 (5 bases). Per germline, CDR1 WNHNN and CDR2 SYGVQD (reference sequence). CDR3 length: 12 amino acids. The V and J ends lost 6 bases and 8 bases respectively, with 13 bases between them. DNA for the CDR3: TGCGCCAGCAGCTTTCCAGGGCAGGAAGCTTTCTTT. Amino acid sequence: CASSFPGQEAFF.

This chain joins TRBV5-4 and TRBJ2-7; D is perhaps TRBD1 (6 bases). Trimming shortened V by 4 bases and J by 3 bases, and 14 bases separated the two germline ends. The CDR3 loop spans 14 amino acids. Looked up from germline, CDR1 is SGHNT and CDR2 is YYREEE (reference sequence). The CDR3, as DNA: TGTGCCAGCAGCCTGGACAGTACGAGCTACGAGCAGTACTTC. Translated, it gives CASSLDSTSYEQYF. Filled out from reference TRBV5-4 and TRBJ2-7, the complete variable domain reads ETGVTQSPTHLIKTRGQQVTLRCSSQSGHNTVSWYQQALGQGPQFIFQYYREEENGRGNFPPRFSGLQFPNYSSELNVNALELDDSALYLCASSLDSTSYEQYFGPGTRLTVT.

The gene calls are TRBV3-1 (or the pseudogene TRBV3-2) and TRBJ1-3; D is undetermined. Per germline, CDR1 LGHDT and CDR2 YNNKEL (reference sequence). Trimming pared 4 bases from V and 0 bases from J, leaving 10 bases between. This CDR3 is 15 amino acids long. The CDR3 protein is CASSPHSDSGNTIYF. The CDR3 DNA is TGTGCCAGCAGCCCCCACAGTGACTCTGGAAACACCATATATTTT.

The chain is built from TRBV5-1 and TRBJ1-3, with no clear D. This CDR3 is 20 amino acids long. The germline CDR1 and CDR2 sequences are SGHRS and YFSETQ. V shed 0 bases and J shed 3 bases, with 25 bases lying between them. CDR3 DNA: TGCGCCAGCAGCTTGGAAGGTTTTAGCGGGATCGGCCAGCTTGGAAACACCATATATTTT. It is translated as CASSLEGFSGIGQLGNTIYF.

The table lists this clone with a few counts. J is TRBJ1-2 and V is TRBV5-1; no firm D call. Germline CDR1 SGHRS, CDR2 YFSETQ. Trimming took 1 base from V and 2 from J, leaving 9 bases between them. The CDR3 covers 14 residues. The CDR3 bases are TGCGCCAGCAGCTTGCAGCCAGGCAACTATGGCTACACCTTC. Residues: CASSLQPGNYGYTF.

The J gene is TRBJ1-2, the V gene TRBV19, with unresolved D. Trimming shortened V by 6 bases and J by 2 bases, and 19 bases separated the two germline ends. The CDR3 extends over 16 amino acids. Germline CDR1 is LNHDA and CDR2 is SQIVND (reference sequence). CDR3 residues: CASRRGGNRANYGYTF. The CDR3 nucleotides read TGTGCCAGTAGGCGAGGAGGAAACAGAGCGAACTATGGCTACACCTTC.

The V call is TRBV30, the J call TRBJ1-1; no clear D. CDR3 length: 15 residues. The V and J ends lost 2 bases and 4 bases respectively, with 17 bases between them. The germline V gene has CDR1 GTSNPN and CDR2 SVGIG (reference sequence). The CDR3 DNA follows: TGTGCCTGGAGTATACGAGGCCTCGGGGTCACTGAAGCTTTCTTT. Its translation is CAWSIRGLGVTEAFF.

The CDR3 region has the DNA TGTGCCAGCGGGACAGGGGTGATCTATGGCTACACCTTC. It yields the protein CASGTGVIYGYTF. V and J are TRBV13 and TRBJ1-2, with TRBD1 matching 10 bases. Per the germline V gene, CDR1 is PRHDT and CDR2 is FYEKMQ (reference sequence). This CDR3 is built from 13 residues. V trimming: 8 bases; J trimming: 4 bases; junction bases outside the gene matches: 4.

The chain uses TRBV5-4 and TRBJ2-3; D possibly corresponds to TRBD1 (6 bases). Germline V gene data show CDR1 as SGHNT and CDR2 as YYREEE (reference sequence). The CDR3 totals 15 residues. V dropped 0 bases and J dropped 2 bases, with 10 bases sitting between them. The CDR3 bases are TGTGCCAGCAGCTTGGGACAGGTTCCCACAGATACGCAGTATTTT. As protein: CASSLGQVPTDTQYF. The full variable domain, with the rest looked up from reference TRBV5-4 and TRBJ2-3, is ETGVTQSPTHLIKTRGQQVTLRCSSQSGHNTVSWYQQALGQGPQFIFQYYREEENGRGNFPPRFSGLQFPNYSSELNVNALELDDSALYLCASSLGQVPTDTQYFGPGTRLTVL.

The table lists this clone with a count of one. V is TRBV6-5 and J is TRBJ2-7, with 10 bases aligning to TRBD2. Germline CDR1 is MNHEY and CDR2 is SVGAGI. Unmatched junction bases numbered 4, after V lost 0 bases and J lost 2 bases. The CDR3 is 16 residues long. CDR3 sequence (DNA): TGTGCCAGCAGTTACTCCGATAGCGGGGGGACCTACGAGCAGTACTTC. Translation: CASSYSDSGGTYEQYF.

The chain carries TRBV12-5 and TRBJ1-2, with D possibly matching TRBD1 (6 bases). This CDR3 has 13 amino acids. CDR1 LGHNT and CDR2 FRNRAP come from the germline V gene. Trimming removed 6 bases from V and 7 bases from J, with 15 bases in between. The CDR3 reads CASGPQGLSGYTF. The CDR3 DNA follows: TGTGCTAGTGGACCCCAGGGGTTGAGTGGCTACACCTTC.

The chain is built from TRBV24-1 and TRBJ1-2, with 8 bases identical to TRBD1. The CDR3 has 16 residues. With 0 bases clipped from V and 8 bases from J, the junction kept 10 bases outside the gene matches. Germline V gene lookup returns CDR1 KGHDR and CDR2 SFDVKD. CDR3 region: CATSDLRATGESGYTF. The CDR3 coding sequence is TGTGCCACCAGTGATTTGCGCGCGACAGGGGAGTCGGGCTACACCTTC.